Described below is a single T cell receptor (beta chain) sequence and its context. This clonotype was seen more than once but under ten times. Its antigen remains unidentified. No clone much larger than this one lies a single base away; base qualities are absent. This sample stems from a study of post-analysis software for immune sequencing data (dated by TCRdb to about 2015). Regarding the research as a whole: Disease courses on record covered relapsing-remitting, secondary progressive and progressive-relapsing multiple sclerosis, though some patients had no subtype annotation. The multiple sclerosis patient repertoires were compared with some twelve previously published healthy control repertoires from donors aged roughly 6 to 27 years. A subset of samples was prepared in parallel using single-end sample barcoding, then pooled and co-amplified after Illumina adapter ligation. Beyond this particular receptor, the publication reports: Roughly 5 TRBV segments, including TRBV5-6, TRBV5-1 and TRBV20-1, were significantly more frequent in patients than controls. When samples were clustered directly using the F measure, samples prepared in the same batch co-clustered strongly, which prompted a batch-effect correction. The control group was slightly older than the multiple sclerosis patient group. Normalized Chao1 diversity was significantly lower in multiple sclerosis patients than controls, suggesting substantial peripheral T-cell clonal expansion.

TCR beta repertoires were profiled from peripheral blood of 13 young patients with multiple sclerosis to demonstrate the VDJtools post-analysis software. The multiple sclerosis patients were children and adolescents between roughly 6 and 17 years of age. The cysteine opens and the phenylalanine closes a CDR3 of 14 amino acids. Kept here is only the CDR3 DNA, which spans 42 bases and is read in frame from base 1. CDR1 and CDR2 (MNHNS, SASEGT) derive from the germline V gene. Germline trimming: 2 bases from V, 4 bases from J; junction bases outside gene matches: 4. The protocol used for the library was PCR. Sequenced using an Illumina HiSeq 2500. Unique molecular identifiers were incorporated into TCR beta cDNA libraries to reduce PCR and sequencing biases. Some 500,000 cDNA molecules were obtained for every 1 to 10 million input T cells, so each molecule roughly corresponded to one T cell. The same protocol used for the earlier healthy control dataset was applied to prepare and sequence the patient libraries. Samples belonging to the same batch were prepared together, multiplexed and sequenced on a shared HiSeq lane. For the original study's pipeline: MIGEC was used to process the raw barcoded reads, and molecular identifier groups with only a single read were discarded before consensus assembly and CDR3 extraction. VDJtools was used for post-analysis of the clonotype tables, and diversity was normalized by down-sampling every dataset to the size of the smallest sample. Repertoire overlap clustering matched CDR3 amino acid but not nucleotide sequences to correct batch-related cross-sample contamination. In TCRdb, the public reads were trimmed at Q25 with fastp and aligned with MiXCR, with productive beta chains retained. All rows with the same CDR3 protein become a single entry with the most common DNA and genes. The V and J calls were not made by the authors but by TCRdb's processing. Present in this sample are a few hundred thousand distinct CDR3 sequences, around a third of which were seen just once. The top ten clonotypes cover about 5.6% of the sample.

This clonotype was sampled from a girl aged 2-17 years with multiple sclerosis. Sequencing input: blood. The rearrangement joined TRBV6-1 to TRBJ2-7; 8 bases in the middle match TRBD1. This receptor carries the CDR3 CASSESDRGYEQYF. The nucleotides read TGTGCCAGCAGTGAATCTGACAGGGGATACGAGCAGTACTTC.